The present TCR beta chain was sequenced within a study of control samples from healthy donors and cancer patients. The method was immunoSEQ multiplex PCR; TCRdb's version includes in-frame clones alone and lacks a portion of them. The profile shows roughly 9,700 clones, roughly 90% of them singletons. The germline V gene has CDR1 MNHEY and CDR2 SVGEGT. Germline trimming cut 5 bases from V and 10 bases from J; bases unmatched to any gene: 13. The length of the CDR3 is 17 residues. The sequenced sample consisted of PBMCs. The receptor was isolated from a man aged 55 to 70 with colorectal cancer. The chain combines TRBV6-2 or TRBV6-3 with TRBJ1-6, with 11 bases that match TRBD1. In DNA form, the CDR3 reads TGTGCCAGCAGTATAGGACAGGGGGCTTACATGGAATCACCCCTCCACTTT. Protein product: CASSIGQGAYMESPLHF.